The rows below give T cell receptor beta chains drawn from one sample of a study of post-analysis software for immune sequencing data. TCRdb analysed the PCR reads with MiXCR anew, one entry per CDR3 protein. The data show about 820,000 distinct CDR3 sequences, roughly 50% seen once. The sample comprised blood. These receptor sequences come from a girl aged 5-17 years with multiple sclerosis. Both conserved end residues are part of each CDR3. A D gene is named only where the DNA matches it firmly. Part of the rows lack a size; the others show once, few, many or a class for expanded clones.

J,D,V,size,DNA,CDR3
TRBJ2-7,NA,TRBV29-1,few,TGCAGCGTTGAATCAGACGTGACCTACGAGCAGTACTTC,CSVESDVTYEQYF
TRBJ2-3,NA,TRBV21-1,NA,TGTGCCAGCAGCTCCCCATGGAGGGGGCTCAGCACAGATACGCAGTATTTT,CASSSPWRGLSTDTQYF
TRBJ1-5,NA,TRBV7-2,few,TGTGCCAGCAGCTTAGAGGGTTACAATCAGCCCCAGCATTTT,CASSLEGYNQPQHF
TRBJ2-7,TRBD1,TRBV5-1,NA,TGTGCCAGCAGCGTAGGGACAGCTTCCTACGAGCAGTACTTC,CASSVGTASYEQYF
TRBJ2-7,TRBD2,TRBV6-2/TRBV6-3,few,TGTGCCAGCAGTTACCCAGACGGGGGGTTCCCCTACGAGCAGTACTTC,CASSYPDGGFPYEQYF
TRBJ2-7,TRBD2,TRBV20-1,few,TGCAGTGCTCCCAACCCTAGCGGCCACTACGAGCAGTACTTC,CSAPNPSGHYEQYF
TRBJ2-1,NA,TRBV29-1,NA,TGCAGCCTCGCGGACGGGAGCTCCTACAATGAGCAGTTCTTC,CSLADGSSYNEQFF
TRBJ1-6,TRBD1,TRBV6-5,few,TGTGCCAGCAGTACACGACAGGGGGTTAATTCACCCCTCCACTTT,CASSTRQGVNSPLHF
TRBJ2-3,NA,TRBV6-6,NA,TGTGCCAGCAGTTACCCCCGCACAGATACGCAGTATTTT,CASSYPRTDTQYF
TRBJ2-5,NA,TRBV10-3,few,TGTGCCATCAGTGAATCGGGACTCGGGGAGCAGTACTTC,CAISESGLGEQYF
TRBJ2-5,NA,TRBV12-3/TRBV12-4,NA,TGTGCCAGCAGGGGGCGGGGGACCCAGTACTTC,CASRGRGTQYF
TRBJ2-5,NA,TRBV7-2,few,TGTGCCAGCAGCTTTGGGGTTAGGGCACAAGAGACCCAGTACTTC,CASSFGVRAQETQYF
TRBJ2-6,NA,TRBV7-9,few,TGTGCCAGCAGCTTGGGGTCAGGACCCTCCTCTGGGGCCAACGTCCTGACTTTC,CASSLGSGPSSGANVLTF
TRBJ1-1,TRBD1,TRBV27,NA,TGTGCCAGCAACGAGGGGGCGAACACTGAAGCTTTCTTT,CASNEGANTEAFF
TRBJ2-5,TRBD2,TRBV6-6,few,TGTGCCAGCAGTTACGCCGGGACTAGCGGTGAGACCCAGTACTTC,CASSYAGTSGETQYF
TRBJ2-7,TRBD2,TRBV11-2,few,TGTGCCAGCAGCTTTCAAGGACTAGCGAAATACGAGCAGTACTTC,CASSFQGLAKYEQYF
TRBJ2-5,TRBD2,TRBV29-1,NA,TGCAGCGGCCGCTCAGCGGGAGGGGGAGAGACCCAGTACTTC,CSGRSAGGGETQYF
TRBJ2-7,TRBD2,TRBV7-2,NA,TGTGCCAGCAGCTCGTTAGGCGGGAGGGCCTTTGGGGACGAGCAGTACTTC,CASSSLGGRAFGDEQYF
TRBJ1-2,NA,TRBV29-1,NA,TGCAGCGTTGAATCTCGGGGGCGGAACTATGGTTACACCTTC,CSVESRGRNYGYTF